The 9 T cell receptor beta chains given below trace back to one sample, sequenced in a study of cytomegalovirus exposure and HLA in healthy donors. This PCR relied on a set of 60 Vbeta primers and 13 Jbeta primers. Produced via immunoSEQ multiplex PCR; TCRdb's table is partial and in-frame only. The table lists approximately 210,000 clones, about 80% of them singletons. Sequenced sample: PBMCs. These receptors all stem from a woman in her 40s in good health and CMV-seronegative.

This sequence joins TRBV7-2 and TRBJ1-1, with D possibly TRBD1 on 5 matching bases. The germline CDR1 and CDR2 sequences are SGHTA and FQGNSA. V shed 5 bases and J shed 5 bases, with 15 bases lying between them. The CDR3 loop spans 14 amino acids. The CDR3, as DNA: TGTGCCAGCAGCCCAGGTGTAGGGGTTACTGAAGCTTTCTTT. Its translation is CASSPGVGVTEAFF.

The chain joins TRBV12-5 to TRBJ2-2, with TRBD2 matching 11 bases. The V gene's germline CDR1 is LGHNT and CDR2 FRNRAP. V lost 0 bases and J lost 6; bases outside the gene matches: 12. This CDR3 is built from 19 residues. The CDR3 loop reads CASGLVRLAGNVGSGELFF. The DNA of the CDR3 is TGTGCTAGTGGTTTGGTCCGACTAGCGGGAAACGTAGGTTCCGGGGAGCTGTTTTTT.

This sequence joins TRBV10-1 and TRBJ2-7, with no clear D. Trimming took 6 bases from V and 0 from J, leaving 12 bases between them. Germline V gene sequence: CDR1 WNHNN, CDR2 SYGVQD (reference sequence). This CDR3 region has 14 residues. Here the CDR3 reads CASRANSSSYEQYF. CDR3 bases: TGCGCCAGCAGAGCCAACTCTAGCTCCTACGAGCAGTACTTC.

The V gene is TRBV4-3, the J gene TRBJ1-2, with D unclear. The germline gives CDR1 LGHNA, CDR2 YSLEER. The CDR3 extends over 15 amino acids. Trimming removed 0 bases from V and 5 bases from J, with 13 bases in between. CDR3 sequence: CASSQDPEGKYGYTF. The CDR3 bases are TGCGCCAGCAGCCAAGACCCTGAGGGAAAGTATGGCTACACCTTC.

This clone was seen a few times. The chain joins TRBV15 to TRBJ1-4; D not certain. The length of the CDR3 is 14 residues. V lost 0 bases and J 7 bases, leaving 9 bases between the germline ends. The germline gives CDR1 LNHNV, CDR2 YYDKDF (reference sequence). CDR3 in DNA: TGTGCCACCAGCAGAGATGGCAGAGGTGAAAAACTGTTTTTT. This sequence encodes CATSRDGRGEKLFF.

The V and J genes are TRBV30 and TRBJ1-2, with D possibly TRBD1 on 5 matching bases. This CDR3 spans 12 amino acids. V lost 6 bases to trimming and J lost 6 bases, with 14 bases between them. From germline, CDR1 is GTSNPN and CDR2 SVGIG (reference sequence). The CDR3 region has the DNA TGTGCCTGCACATTAGGGGCGGATGGCTACACCTTC. Amino acid sequence: CACTLGADGYTF.

This sequence joins TRBV5-1 and TRBJ2-5; 9 nucleotides align to TRBD1. V shed 4 bases and J 1 base; nucleotides not matched to a gene: 8. The length of the CDR3 is 16 residues. Germline V lookup: CDR1 SGHRS, CDR2 YFSETQ. CDR3 in amino acids: CASSRPTGGTQETQYF. In DNA form, the CDR3 reads TGCGCCAGCAGCAGACCGACAGGGGGAACCCAAGAGACCCAGTACTTC.

V gene TRBV6-6 combines with J gene TRBJ2-2; D remains ambiguous. CDR1 is MNHNY and CDR2 is SVGAGI in the germline V gene (reference sequence). This CDR3 has 13 residues. V lost 0 bases, J lost 6 bases, and 5 bases lay in between. CDR3 region: CASSYSSAGELFF. CDR3 coding DNA: TGTGCCAGCAGTTACTCGTCCGCCGGGGAGCTGTTTTTT.

The count of this clone is one. V and J are TRBV9 and TRBJ1-1; weak D call: TRBD1 (5 bases). The CDR3 is 15 residues long. The germline V gene encodes CDR1 SGDLS and CDR2 YYNGEE. V was pared by 2 bases and J by 1 base, with 12 bases between. Written as DNA, the CDR3 is TGTGCCAGCAGCGTCCAGGGTAACGGGAACACTGAAGCTTTCTTT. Translation: CASSVQGNGNTEAFF.